These 10 T cell receptor beta chains originate from one sample sequenced in a study of blood T cell repertoires in COVID-19. Profiled with immunoSEQ multiplex PCR; TCRdb holds only in-frame clones, not every one. The repertoire holds about 320,000 clones, with approximately 81% as singletons. The specimen was PBMCs or T cells enriched from blood (not recorded which). Receptors originate from a woman in her twenties or thirties who had been exposed to COVID-19.

V gene TRBV11-3 combines with J gene TRBJ1-2, with D perhaps TRBD1 (5 bases). Germline values: CDR1 SGHNT, CDR2 YENEEA. Trimming removed 0 bases from V and 1 base from J, with 21 bases in between. This CDR3 spans 19 amino acids. In nucleotides, the CDR3 is TGTGCCAGCAGCTTAGACTGCAGGGTGCGAAATAGAATTAACTATGGCTACACCTTC. Protein sequence: CASSLDCRVRNRINYGYTF.

Written as DNA, the CDR3 is TGTGCCAGCAGTCCGTGGACCGCTCGGGACGGGGAGCTGTTTTTT. Amino acid sequence: CASSPWTARDGELFF. This chain joins TRBV28 and TRBJ2-2, with a tentative D call TRBD2 (5 bases). Trimming removed 5 bases from V and 7 bases from J, with 17 bases in between. The CDR3 length is 15 residues. CDR1 is MDHEN and CDR2 is SYDVKM in the germline V gene.

This clone has a single count. The chain joins TRBV6-1 to TRBJ1-1; TRBD1 aligns across 7 bases. Trimming at V came to 6 bases and at J to 0 bases, leaving 10 bases not matched to a gene. Germline values: CDR1 MNHNS, CDR2 SASEGT. The CDR3 runs 16 residues. CDR3 region: CASRESSGQMNTEAFF. CDR3 DNA: TGTGCCAGCAGGGAATCTTCGGGACAGATGAACACTGAAGCTTTCTTT.

The chain joins TRBV24-1 to TRBJ2-3; 13 bases fit TRBD2. V lost 3 bases to trimming and J lost 0 bases; unmatched junction nucleotides: 8. The CDR3 is 19 residues long. Germline values: CDR1 KGHDR, CDR2 SFDVKD. The CDR3 sequence is CATSDPGTSGVLSTDTQYF. CDR3 bases: TGTGCCACCAGTGATCCCGGGACTAGCGGGGTCCTAAGCACAGATACGCAGTATTTT.

The chain is built from TRBV5-8 and TRBJ1-3; no definite D call. Trimming removed 8 bases from V and 4 bases from J, with 7 bases in between. Looked up from germline, CDR1 is SGHTS and CDR2 is YDEGEE. This CDR3 has 11 residues. This chain's CDR3 is CARTEGNTIYF. The CDR3 DNA follows: TGTGCCAGGACTGAGGGAAACACCATATATTTT.

V is TRBV2 and J is TRBJ1-1; 7 nucleotides agree with TRBD1. The CDR3 covers 15 residues. The junction had 8 bases not matched to a gene; V was cut back by 7 bases and J by 0 bases. Germline values: CDR1 SNHLY, CDR2 FYNNEI. The DNA of the CDR3 is TGTGCCAGCAACAGGGGACTTTCAATGAACACTGAAGCTTTCTTT. It specifies CASNRGLSMNTEAFF.

The chain is built from TRBV5-4 and TRBJ2-3, with 7 bases that match TRBD2. Trimming cost V 6 bases and J 1 base; bases outside gene matches: 11. The length of the CDR3 is 16 residues. CDR1 is SGHNT and CDR2 is YYREEE in the germline V gene (reference sequence). The CDR3 DNA sequence: TGTGCCAGCAACATACCCGGGGGGTTGGGCACAGATACGCAGTATTTT. Translated: CASNIPGGLGTDTQYF. The full variable domain, in which reference TRBV5-4 and TRBJ2-3 provide the parts outside the CDR3, is ETGVTQSPTHLIKTRGQQVTLRCSSQSGHNTVSWYQQALGQGPQFIFQYYREEENGRGNFPPRFSGLQFPNYSSELNVNALELDDSALYLCASNIPGGLGTDTQYFGPGTRLTVL.

CDR3 DNA sequence: TGCAGCGTTGACCCCCCAGGGGACACTGAAGCTTTCTTT. Its translation: CSVDPPGDTEAFF. The genes are TRBV29-1 and TRBJ1-1; D may be TRBD1 (6 bases). In germline, CDR1 is SQVTM, CDR2 ANQGSEA. The CDR3 is 13 amino acids. Trimming removed 3 bases from V and 3 bases from J, with 11 bases in between.

The J gene is TRBJ2-1, the V gene TRBV6-5; the D is unclear. Germline V gene sequence: CDR1 MNHEY, CDR2 SVGAGI. This CDR3 contains 15 residues. V was trimmed by 6 bases and J by 4 bases, leaving 16 bases between them. The CDR3 loop reads CASSGSQVAYNEQFF. The CDR3 DNA sequence: TGTGCCAGCAGCGGAAGTCAGGTTGCTTACAATGAGCAGTTCTTC.

The CDR3 coding sequence is TGTGCCAGCAGCCAGGGGATTTATAGCAATCAGCCCCAGCATTTT. Amino acids: CASSQGIYSNQPQHF. The chain is built from TRBV28 and TRBJ1-5; D may be TRBD1 (6 bases). Germline V lookup: CDR1 MDHEN, CDR2 SYDVKM. V dropped 6 bases and J dropped 0 bases, with 12 bases sitting between them. The CDR3 is made up of 15 amino acids.